The 5 T cell receptor beta chains presented below share a single source sample, sequenced in a study of T cell changes during pregnancy in multiple sclerosis. Assay: immunoSEQ multiplex PCR; the TCRdb copy retains only in-frame clones and omits some. The sample contains around 96,000 clones, 80% to 95% of which appear only once. The sequencing used peripheral blood, collected in the first trimester of pregnancy. The receptor set was obtained from a female donor with multiple sclerosis, enrolled in a pregnancy study.

The chain carries TRBV6-1 and TRBJ1-2, with D perhaps TRBD1 (5 bases). Germline V lookup: CDR1 MNHNS, CDR2 SASEGT. This CDR3 contains 11 residues. With 10 bases removed from V and 8 bases from J, the gap between germline ends came to 14 bases. The CDR3 DNA is TGTGCCACCGGACAAGGGCAGGGCTACACCTTC. Translated: CATGQGQGYTF.

This clone was detected once. The V call is TRBV2, the J call TRBJ1-1; D is unclear. The CDR3 is 13 amino acids. Germline assignment: CDR1 SNHLY and CDR2 FYNNEI. With 4 bases removed from V and 1 base from J, the gap between germline ends came to 7 bases. CDR3 residues: CASSVIRNTEAFF. CDR3 coding DNA: TGTGCCAGCAGTGTAATTCGGAACACTGAAGCTTTCTTT.

The J gene is TRBJ2-7, the V gene TRBV5-6; a possible D gene is TRBD1 (5 bases). V was cut by 4 bases and J by 1 base, with 12 bases left in between. Germline CDR1 and CDR2: SGHDT and YYEEEE. The CDR3 covers 14 residues. The DNA of the CDR3 is TGTGCCAGCAGCCTAAGGACACGGTCCTACGAGCAGTACTTC. Its protein is CASSLRTRSYEQYF.

The J gene is TRBJ2-7, the V gene TRBV9; 11 positions agree with TRBD2. The CDR3 covers 14 residues. The germline V gene encodes CDR1 SGDLS and CDR2 YYNGEE. Losses at the gene ends were 3 bases for V and 3 bases for J; bases not matched to a gene: 2. CDR3 region: CASSGTSGGYEQYF. CDR3 DNA sequence: TGTGCCAGCAGCGGAACTAGCGGGGGCTACGAGCAGTACTTC.

This clone was detected once. V is TRBV29-1 and J is TRBJ2-7; possible D gene TRBD2, 5 bases. CDR3 length equals 15 residues. Trimming cost V 6 bases and J 2 bases, with 20 bases left between them. Germline values: CDR1 SQVTM, CDR2 ANQGSEA. The CDR3 loop is CSVLGLTDAPYEQYF. The CDR3 DNA follows: TGCAGCGTATTAGGACTTACAGACGCCCCCTACGAGCAGTACTTC.